These 11 T cell receptor beta chains originate from one sample sequenced in a study of cytomegalovirus exposure and HLA in healthy donors. TCRdb keeps only in-frame clones here, not all; method: immunoSEQ multiplex PCR. The repertoire holds fewer than 250,000 clones, with around 87% as singletons. The sequenced sample was PBMCs. Every receptor here comes from a young woman in good health and CMV-seropositive.

The V and J genes are TRBV28 and TRBJ1-2; 7 positions agree with TRBD1. The CDR3 runs to 13 residues. Losses at the gene ends were 6 bases for V and 3 bases for J; bases not matched to a gene: 4. Germline V gene sequence: CDR1 MDHEN, CDR2 SYDVKM. The CDR3 is CASRQGRYYGYTF. The CDR3 DNA reads TGTGCCAGCAGACAGGGGCGATACTATGGCTACACCTTC.

The chain is built from TRBV30 and TRBJ2-7; D is uncertain. The V end was cut by 0 bases, the J end by 5 bases, with 26 bases between. The CDR3 contains 18 residues. The V gene's germline CDR1 is GTSNPN and CDR2 SVGIG (reference sequence). CDR3 residues: CAWSVQLMLSVPPNEQYF. The CDR3 DNA sequence: TGTGCCTGGAGTGTACAATTGATGCTCAGCGTCCCCCCCAACGAGCAGTACTTC. The full variable domain, in which reference TRBV30 and TRBJ2-7 provide the parts outside the CDR3, is SQTIHQWPATLVQPVGSPLSLECTVEGTSNPNLYWYRQAAGRGLQLLFYSVGIGQISSEVPQNLSASRPQDRQFILSSKKLLLSDSGFYLCAWSVQLMLSVPPNEQYFGPGTRLTVT.

The genes are TRBV4-1 and TRBJ1-2; perhaps TRBD1 as D (5 bases). Germline loops: CDR1 MGHRA, CDR2 YSYEKL. This CDR3 contains 13 residues. V lost 2 bases, J lost 6 bases, and 10 bases lay in between. The CDR3 DNA sequence: TGCGCCAGCAGCCAAACAGGAGGGGATGGCTACACCTTC. It translates to CASSQTGGDGYTF.

V gene TRBV7-7 combines with J gene TRBJ2-5; TRBD2 matches 9 bases. Looked up from germline, CDR1 is SSHAT and CDR2 is FNYEAQ (reference sequence). V lost 1 base to trimming and J lost 4 bases; unmatched junction nucleotides: 4. CDR3 length: 15 amino acids. The CDR3 coding sequence is TGTGCCAGCAGCTTAGTGGCGGGAGGGGTAGAGACCCAGTACTTC. Translation gives CASSLVAGGVETQYF.

The gene calls are TRBV9 and TRBJ2-3; D remains ambiguous. Germline V gene sequence: CDR1 SGDLS, CDR2 YYNGEE. The CDR3 is made up of 12 amino acids. V was trimmed by 3 bases and J by 5 bases, leaving 7 bases between them. This chain's CDR3 is CASSDSRDTQYF. For the CDR3, the DNA is TGTGCCAGCAGCGATAGCCGAGATACGCAGTATTTT.

The chain carries TRBV2 and TRBJ2-3, with D maybe TRBD1 (5 bases). V lost 6 bases, J lost 1 base, and 11 bases lay in between. Germline CDR1 is SNHLY and CDR2 is FYNNEI. This CDR3 is built from 14 residues. The CDR3 DNA is TGTGCCAGCAGCGTCGACAGAGGCACAGATACGCAGTATTTT. This translates into CASSVDRGTDTQYF.

The V gene is TRBV19, the J gene TRBJ1-5; TRBD1 matches 12 bases. CDR3 length: 15 amino acids. Germline-derived CDR1 and CDR2 are LNHDA and SQIVND (reference sequence). Trimming took 6 bases from V and 4 from J; bases not matched to a gene: 4. Written as DNA, the CDR3 is TGTGCCAGTAGGGGACAGGGGGCCGGTAATCAGCCCCAGCATTTT. Protein sequence: CASRGQGAGNQPQHF.

This clone turned up a few times. The rearrangement joins TRBV27 to TRBJ2-7; D perhaps matches TRBD2 (6 bases). CDR1 and CDR2 from the germline V gene are MNHEY and SMNVEV (reference sequence). Trimming pared 2 bases from V and 2 bases from J, leaving 10 bases between. This CDR3 contains 14 residues. The CDR3 loop is CASSLRSGTYEQYF. The CDR3 DNA reads TGTGCCAGCAGTTTACGTAGCGGTACCTACGAGCAGTACTTC.

The gene calls are TRBV19 and TRBJ2-5, with 10 bases aligning to TRBD2. The CDR3 runs to 14 residues. Per germline, CDR1 LNHDA and CDR2 SQIVND (reference sequence). The J segment lost 5 bases and the V segment lost 7 bases, leaving 7 bases of the junction unmatched. The CDR3 DNA follows: TGTGCCAGTAAGGACCCTAGCGGGAGTGAGACCCAGTACTTC. Translated, it gives CASKDPSGSETQYF.

V usage is TRBV2 and J usage is TRBJ2-5, with a tentative D call TRBD2 (6 bases). The V gene lost 7 bases and the J gene lost 2 bases, with 14 bases spanning the gap. The length of the CDR3 is 14 residues. Germline V lookup: CDR1 SNHLY, CDR2 FYNNEI. CDR3 nucleotides: TGTGCCAGCATTAGGAGGGCTGGGCAAGAGACCCAGTACTTC. Translation gives CASIRRAGQETQYF.

CDR3 sequence reads: CASRTGTGGSYEQYF. The CDR3 DNA reads TGTGCCAGTAGGACCGGGACAGGGGGCTCCTACGAGCAGTACTTC. The chain uses TRBV19 and TRBJ2-7; 11 bases align to TRBD1. The CDR3 has 15 amino acids. In germline, CDR1 is LNHDA, CDR2 SQIVND (reference sequence). Losses at the gene ends were 6 bases for V and 0 bases for J; bases not matched to a gene: 4.